The clone carrying this T cell receptor (beta chain) was seen only a few times. Antigen unknown. This sample was taken from a study of T cell responses to AZD1222 COVID-19 vaccine. Broader study findings: Donors were mostly white British, more females; clonal diversity possibly underestimated. Repertoires were obtained only post-peak T cell response. Mapped onto spike, vaccine-associated CD4 TCRs spanned it and were dominant at 160-218 and 743-854.

Measured with immunoSEQ multiplex PCR; TCRdb has only the in-frame clones, and not every one. The sample carries roughly 100,000 clones, about 81% recorded once. The CDR3 spans 15 residues. Germline loops: CDR1 SEHNR, CDR2 FQNEAQ (reference sequence). V lost 7 bases and J lost 1, with 17 bases in between. The chain is built from TRBV7-9 and TRBJ2-7; D is possibly TRBD2 (5 bases). This specimen consisted of peripheral blood, obtained on day 0 of AZD1222 vaccination. The origin of this receptor is an adult in good health. CDR3 sequence (DNA): TGTGCCAGCACCTTGGGTCCGACGGGGTCCTACGAGCAGTACTTC. Translating it yields CASTLGPTGSYEQYF.